This TCR beta chain was identified in a study of neurological immune-mediated disorders. Study-level findings and limits: When the repertoires were grouped phylogenetically, those of 18 of the 34 multiple sclerosis patients came together in a single cluster of related CDR3 sequences, which points to a possible repertoire-level signature.

This clonotype was picked up a small number of times. The antigen is unknown. TCRdb used MiXCR to reprocess the 5' RACE reads, holding one entry per CDR3 protein. Here the sample spans fewer than 80,000 distinct CDR3 sequences, 4.5% to 5.5% being singletons. V shed 3 bases and J shed 4 bases, with 12 bases lying between them. CDR1 is SGHAT and CDR2 is FQNNGV in the germline V gene. This CDR3 is built from 14 residues. The receptor's source is a woman aged 50 to 65 with multiple sclerosis. This chain uses TRBV11-2 with TRBJ2-5; tentatively, D is TRBD1 (6 bases). Sequenced sample: PBMCs. The chain's CDR3 is CASSLFTGLETQYF. The CDR3 coding sequence is TGTGCCAGCAGCTTGTTTACAGGGCTAGAGACCCAGTACTTC.